This T cell receptor beta chain was identified during a study of T cells in Graves' hyperthyroidism and ophthalmopathy (dated by TCRdb to between 2018 and 2020). About the investigation overall: Peripheral blood samples were taken at the time of initial diagnosis, prior to any treatment. Prospective prediction of ophthalmopathy was tested in an independent validation cohort consisting of about 19 hyperthyroidism patients and 17 patients who later progressed to ophthalmopathy. TCR Vbeta CDR3 sequencing of approximately 140 peripheral blood samples (more than 40 ophthalmopathy, 75 hyperthyroidism and some 17 progressor patients) is reported in the paper. The roughly 91 discovery patients were randomly divided into training and test sets at a 7:3 ratio. In addition, the study compared T-cell repertoires in thyroid tissue and in blood from roughly six Graves' hyperthyroidism patients. After blood sampling, hyperthyroidism patients were treated with methimazole at a starting dose of 30 mg daily, and ophthalmopathy patients were treated with high-dose intravenous methylprednisolone. To identify distinguishing TCR V-J signatures, a discovery cohort of about a hundred patients was used, comprising 43 with Graves' ophthalmopathy and around 60 with stable Graves' hyperthyroidism.

This clonotype was counted between two and nine times. Its antigen remains unidentified. Base qualities were left out, and no much larger clone turns up one base away. What the study reported, not specific to this receptor: Sample size was not statistically predetermined, and investigators were not blinded to group allocation. In validation, the model predicted progression to ophthalmopathy with over 60% sensitivity and 72% to 75% specificity, a median of around six months before onset. In cross-validation, a model built on a 13 V-J signature told ophthalmopathy apart from stable hyperthyroidism with 85% to 90% sensitivity and roughly 81% specificity, and in testing the same model reached 80%/75%. Blood samples also contained most of the expanded thyroid clonotypes (frequency above 0.001), which suggests that blood repertoires may reflect thyroid immune responses.

Amplification of TCR beta CDR3 regions was carried out from RNA transcripts. For the first round of RT-PCR on the TCR CDR3, the HTBI primer set was used together with the Qiagen OneStep RT-PCR kit. Libraries were constructed in a second round of multiplex PCR, after which size selection and purification were performed. Sequencing of the libraries was done on an Illumina HiSeq2000 using paired-end 100 bp reads. In the original analysis: SOAPnuke was used to process the raw data, removing reads that contained adapters or uncalled bases, had a mean Phred below 15, or lacked an exact match to the constant primer or identifier. COPE v1.2.5 was used to merge the high-quality paired reads, and each unique nucleotide sequence was defined as a clonotype. MiTCR v1.1 was used to align clonotypes to the IMGT TRBV, TRBD and TRBJ reference segments. The analysis was restricted to V-J combinations with a frequency above 0.0001, which together covered over 99% of the repertoires. A TCS score was defined as the ratio between F50 (clonal expansion) and ExV (chaos), using BLOSUM62-based TCRdist between CDR3 peptides within each V-J. Welch's t-statistics and random forest reduced roughly 530 V-J features to 10 to 15, which were used in a naive Bayes classifier (R e1071). The public reads were run again by TCRdb, first through fastp at Q25 and then through MiXCR, and only productive beta chains were kept. Rows are unified per CDR3 protein, each entry keeping the most common DNA and genes. Here the V and J calls rest on TCRdb's processing, not on the authors' analysis. The sample table lists some 400,000 distinct CDR3 sequences, roughly 14% of them with a count of one. The top ten clonotypes cover around 20% of the sample.

Hyperthyroidism patients were newly diagnosed, with disease duration under 2 months, and aged 18 to 65 years. Any patient with an uncontrolled infection, another autoimmune disease, pregnancy or lactation was excluded. Diagnoses relied on clinical symptoms, serum thyroxine and TRAb, thyroid ultrasound and orbital computed tomography. For progressor patients, blood was drawn at the first diagnosis of hyperthyroidism, before any ophthalmopathy symptoms had appeared. PBMCs were separated from over 9 ml of fresh peripheral blood using Ficoll-Paque density gradient centrifugation. Progressor patients were first diagnosed with Graves' hyperthyroidism and then developed ophthalmopathy during follow-up. Trizol reagent was used to extract total RNA, and RNA quality was then checked on an Agilent 2100 Bioanalyzer. The CDR3 sequence holds 17 residues, the cysteine and phenylalanine included. Solely the CDR3 DNA is kept, with 51 bases framed from the first base. CDR1 and CDR2 are read off the germline V gene (reference sequence) as WNHNN and SYGVQD. V gives up 3 bases and J gives up 8 bases, and the segment between their germline ends measures 20 bases.

The chain links TRBV10-1 with TRBJ1-6; a tentative D call is TRBD1 (6 bases match). Specimen: blood. The TCR comes from a man under 40 with Graves' hyperthyroidism that later progressed to Graves' ophthalmopathy. The nucleotide sequence reads TGCGCCAGCAGTGATGAGGTGAGGGGGATCCTTGATTCACCCCTCCACTTT. This encodes CASSDEVRGILDSPLHF.